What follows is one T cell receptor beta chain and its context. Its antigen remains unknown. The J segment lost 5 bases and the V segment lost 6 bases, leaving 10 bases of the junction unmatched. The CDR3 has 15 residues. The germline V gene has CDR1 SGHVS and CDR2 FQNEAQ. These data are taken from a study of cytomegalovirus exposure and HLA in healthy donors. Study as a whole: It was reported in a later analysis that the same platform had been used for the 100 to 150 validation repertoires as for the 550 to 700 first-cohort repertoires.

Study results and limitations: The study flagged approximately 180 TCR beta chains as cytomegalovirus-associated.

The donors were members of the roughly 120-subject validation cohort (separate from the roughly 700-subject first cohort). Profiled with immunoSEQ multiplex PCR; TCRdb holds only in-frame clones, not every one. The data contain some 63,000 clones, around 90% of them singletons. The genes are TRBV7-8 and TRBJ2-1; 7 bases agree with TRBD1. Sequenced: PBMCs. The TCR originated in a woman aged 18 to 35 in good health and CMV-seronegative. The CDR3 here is CASRPSRTGDNEQFF. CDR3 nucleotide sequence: TGTGCCAGCAGACCCTCGCGGACAGGAGACAATGAGCAGTTCTTC.